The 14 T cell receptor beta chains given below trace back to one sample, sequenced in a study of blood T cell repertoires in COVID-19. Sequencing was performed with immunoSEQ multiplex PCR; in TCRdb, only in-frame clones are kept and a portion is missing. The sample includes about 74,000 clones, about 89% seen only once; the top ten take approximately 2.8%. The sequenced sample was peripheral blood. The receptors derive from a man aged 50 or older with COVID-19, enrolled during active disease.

The CDR3 nucleotides read TGTGCCAGCAGCCAAGGAACGGGGTGGGACAATCAGCCCCAGCATTTT. Its protein product is CASSQGTGWDNQPQHF. The chain carries TRBV3-1 (or the pseudogene TRBV3-2) and TRBJ1-5; D gene ambiguous. Germline CDR1 LGHDT, CDR2 YNNKEL (reference sequence). The V and J ends lost 1 base and 3 bases respectively, with 13 bases between them. This CDR3 is 16 amino acids long.

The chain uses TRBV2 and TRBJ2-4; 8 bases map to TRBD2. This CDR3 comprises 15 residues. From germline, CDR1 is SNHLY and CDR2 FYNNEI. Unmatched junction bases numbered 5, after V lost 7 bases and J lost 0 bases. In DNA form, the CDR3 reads TGTGCCAGCAAAACTAGCGGTGAAGCCAAAAACATTCAGTACTTC. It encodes CASKTSGEAKNIQYF.

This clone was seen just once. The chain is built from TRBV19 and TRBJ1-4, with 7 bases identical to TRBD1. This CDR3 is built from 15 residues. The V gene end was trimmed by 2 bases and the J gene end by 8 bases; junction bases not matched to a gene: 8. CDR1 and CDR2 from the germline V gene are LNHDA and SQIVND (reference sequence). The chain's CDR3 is CASSIYYRGGEKLFF. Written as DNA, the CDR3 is TGTGCCAGTAGTATATACTACAGGGGAGGCGAAAAACTGTTTTTT.

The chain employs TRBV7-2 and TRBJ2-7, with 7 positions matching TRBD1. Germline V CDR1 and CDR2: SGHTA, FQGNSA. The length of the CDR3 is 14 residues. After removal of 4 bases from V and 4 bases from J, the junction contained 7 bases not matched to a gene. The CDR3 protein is CASSSGTATYEQYF. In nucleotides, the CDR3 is TGTGCCAGCAGCTCCGGGACAGCAACATACGAGCAGTACTTC.

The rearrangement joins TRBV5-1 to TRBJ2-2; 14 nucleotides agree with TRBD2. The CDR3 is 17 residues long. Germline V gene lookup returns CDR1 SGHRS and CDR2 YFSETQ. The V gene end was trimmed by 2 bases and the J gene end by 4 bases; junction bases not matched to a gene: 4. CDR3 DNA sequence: TGCGCCAGCAGCTTAGGACTAGCGGGAGGTACCACCGGGGAGCTGTTTTTT. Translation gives CASSLGLAGGTTGELFF. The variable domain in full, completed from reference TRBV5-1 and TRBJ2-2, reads KAGVTQTPRYLIKTRGQQVTLSCSPISGHRSVSWYQQTPGQGLQFLFEYFSETQRNKGNFPGRFSGRQFSNSRSEMNVSTLELGDSALYLCASSLGLAGGTTGELFFGEGSRLTVL.

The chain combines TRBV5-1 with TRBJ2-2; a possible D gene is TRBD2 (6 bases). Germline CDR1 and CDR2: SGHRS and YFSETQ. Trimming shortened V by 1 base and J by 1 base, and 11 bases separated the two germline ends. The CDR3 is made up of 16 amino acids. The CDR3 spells CASSLSGGGNTGELFF. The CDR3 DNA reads TGCGCCAGCAGCTTGTCCGGGGGTGGGAACACCGGGGAGCTGTTTTTT.

CDR3 sequence (DNA): TGCGCCAGCAGCTCGGGGCGGCTAGCGGGACGAGAGACCCAGTACTTC. As protein: CASSSGRLAGRETQYF. This chain uses TRBV5-1 with TRBJ2-5, with TRBD2 matching over 9 bases. The CDR3 sequence is 16 residues long. Germline V gene sequence: CDR1 SGHRS, CDR2 YFSETQ. The trim removed 3 bases at V and 4 bases at J, leaving 10 bases unmatched.

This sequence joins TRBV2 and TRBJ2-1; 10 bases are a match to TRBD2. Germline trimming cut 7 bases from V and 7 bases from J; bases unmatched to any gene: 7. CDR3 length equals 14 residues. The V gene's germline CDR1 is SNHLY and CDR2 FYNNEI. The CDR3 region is CASNRLAGQNEQFF. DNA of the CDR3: TGTGCCAGCAATAGACTAGCGGGCCAAAATGAGCAGTTCTTC.

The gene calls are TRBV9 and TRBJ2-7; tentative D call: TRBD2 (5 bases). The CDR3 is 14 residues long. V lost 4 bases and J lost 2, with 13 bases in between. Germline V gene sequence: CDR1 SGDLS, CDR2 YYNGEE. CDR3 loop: CASSSSDGTYEQYF. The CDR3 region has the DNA TGTGCCAGCAGCTCCTCGGACGGGACCTACGAGCAGTACTTC. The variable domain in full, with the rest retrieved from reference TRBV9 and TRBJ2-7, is DSGVTQTPKHLITATGQRVTLRCSPRSGDLSVYWYQQSLDQGLQFLIQYYNGEERAKGNILERFSAQQFPDLHSELNLSSLELGDSALYFCASSSSDGTYEQYFGPGTRLTVT.

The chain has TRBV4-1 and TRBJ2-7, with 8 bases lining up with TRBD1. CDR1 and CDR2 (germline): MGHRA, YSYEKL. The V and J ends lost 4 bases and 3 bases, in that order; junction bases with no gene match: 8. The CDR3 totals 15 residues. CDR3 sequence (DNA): TGCGCCAGCAGCCTACAGGGGGTCGGGGTCTACGAGCAGTACTTC. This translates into CASSLQGVGVYEQYF.

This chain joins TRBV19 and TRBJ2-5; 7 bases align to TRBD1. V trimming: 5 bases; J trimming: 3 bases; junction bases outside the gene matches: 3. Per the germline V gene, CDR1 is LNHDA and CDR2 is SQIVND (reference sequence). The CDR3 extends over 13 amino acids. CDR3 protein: CASSGQAKETQYF. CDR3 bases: TGTGCCAGTAGTGGACAGGCTAAAGAGACCCAGTACTTC.

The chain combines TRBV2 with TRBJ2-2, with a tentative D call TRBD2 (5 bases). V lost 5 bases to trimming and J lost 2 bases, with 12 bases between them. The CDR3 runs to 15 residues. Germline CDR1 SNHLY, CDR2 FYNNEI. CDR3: CASSLTNPNTGELFF. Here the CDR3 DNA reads TGTGCCAGCAGTTTGACTAACCCTAACACCGGGGAGCTGTTTTTT.

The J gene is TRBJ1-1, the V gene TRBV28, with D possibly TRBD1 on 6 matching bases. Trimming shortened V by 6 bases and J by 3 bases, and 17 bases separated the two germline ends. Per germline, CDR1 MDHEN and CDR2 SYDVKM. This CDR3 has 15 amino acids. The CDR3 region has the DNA TGTGCCAGCAGACAGGGCCCTCTAAGGGACACTGAAGCTTTCTTT. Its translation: CASRQGPLRDTEAFF. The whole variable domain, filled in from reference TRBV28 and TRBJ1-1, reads DVKVTQSSRYLVKRTGEKVFLECVQDMDHENMFWYRQDPGLGLRLIYFSYDVKMKEKGDIPEGYSVSREKKERFSLILESASTNQTSMYLCASRQGPLRDTEAFFGQGTRLTVV.

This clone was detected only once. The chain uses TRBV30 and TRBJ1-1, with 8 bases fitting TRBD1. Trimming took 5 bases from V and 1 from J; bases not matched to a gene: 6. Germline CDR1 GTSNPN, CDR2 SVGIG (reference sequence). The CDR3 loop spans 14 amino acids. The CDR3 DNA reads TGTGCCTGGGAAGAAGGGACAGGGAACACTGAAGCTTTCTTT. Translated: CAWEEGTGNTEAFF.